The rows below give T cell receptor beta chains drawn from one sample of a study of cytomegalovirus exposure and HLA in healthy donors. The method was immunoSEQ multiplex PCR; TCRdb's version includes in-frame clones alone and lacks a portion of them. Among about 130,000 clones listed, roughly 80% were seen once. The specimen was PBMCs. Every receptor here comes from a woman in her fifties or sixties in good health and CMV-seronegative. Both conserved end residues are part of each CDR3. A D gene is named only where the DNA matches it firmly. The size of a clone is reported for some rows only, either as once, few or many, or as a class for expanded clones.

d_call	clone_size	v_call	j_call	cdr3_nt	cdr3_aa
.	.	TRBV11-2	TRBJ2-7	TGTGCCAGCAGGGGCCAGGGGTTGTCCTACGAGCAGTACTTC	CASRGQGLSYEQYF
.	.	TRBV6-1	TRBJ1-4	TGTGCCAGCTCCAGGGGTCGGGAAAAACTGTTTTTT	CASSRGREKLFF
TRBD2	.	TRBV6-4	TRBJ2-1	TGTGCCAGCAGTGAGACTAGCGGGGGTTCGGATGAGCAGTTCTTC	CASSETSGGSDEQFF
.	.	TRBV11-1	TRBJ1-2	TGTGCCAGCAGCTGGACAGCTAACTATGGCTACACCTTC	CASSWTANYGYTF
.	few	TRBV28	TRBJ1-1	TGTGCCAGCAGTTTACACAGCCCTTTCTACACTGAAGCTTTCTTT	CASSLHSPFYTEAFF
TRBD2	.	TRBV6-1	TRBJ2-3	TGTGCCAGCAGCGTGACTAGCGGAAGCACAGATACGCAGTATTTT	CASSVTSGSTDTQYF
.	.	TRBV13	TRBJ1-4	TGTGCCAGCAGCCCCGGGAGGCGAAATGAAAAACTGTTTTTT	CASSPGRRNEKLFF
TRBD1	.	TRBV25-1	TRBJ1-6	TGTGCCAGCAGTGAATCGAACAGGGGGCGACCCCTCCACTTT	CASSESNRGRPLHF
.	.	TRBV6-6	TRBJ1-6	TGTGCCAGCAGTCACCGGGTTGTCTCCTATAATTCACCCCTCCACTTT	CASSHRVVSYNSPLHF
TRBD1	.	TRBV7-9	TRBJ2-1	TGTGCCAGCAGCTCAGACAGGGGAACGGAACCTGAGCAGTTCTTC	CASSSDRGTEPEQFF
.	.	TRBV27	TRBJ2-2	TGTGCCAGCAGTGATCAGGGCGCCACCGGGGAGCTGTTTTTT	CASSDQGATGELFF
TRBD1	.	TRBV19	TRBJ1-2	TGTGCCAGTAGGGACAGGGGGCGCGATCATGGCTACACCTTC	CASRDRGRDHGYTF
TRBD1	once	TRBV13	TRBJ1-1	TGTGCCAGCAGCCCGCGGACAGGGATGAACACTGAAGCTTTCTTT	CASSPRTGMNTEAFF
TRBD2	.	TRBV11-2	TRBJ2-5	TGTGCCAGCAGCTTAACTAGCGGGGGGCGGAAGGGAGAGACCCAGTACTTC	CASSLTSGGRKGETQYF
TRBD1	once	TRBV19	TRBJ2-7	TGTGCCACCGCCCCGGACAGGGGCGACGAGCAGTACTTC	CATAPDRGDEQYF
.	.	TRBV7-3	TRBJ2-6	TGTGCCAGCAGCCTCGGACTCCTCTCTGGGGCCAACGTCCTGACTTTC	CASSLGLLSGANVLTF
TRBD2	.	TRBV11-3	TRBJ2-2	TGTGCCAGCAGCTTAGGCAGAGCTAGCGGGGGTGACACCGGGGAGCTGTTTTTT	CASSLGRASGGDTGELFF
.	.	TRBV5-5	TRBJ1-2	TGTGCCAGCAGCTTGGATACTAACTATGGCTACACCTTC	CASSLDTNYGYTF
TRBD1	once	TRBV7-9	TRBJ1-2	TGTGCCAGCAGCAGGATTCAAAGGGACAGGGTCAACGTCGGGTATGGCTACACCTTC	CASSRIQRDRVNVGYGYTF
TRBD1	.	TRBV18	TRBJ1-2	TGTGCCAGCTCGAGGACAGGGGAGACCTATGGCTACACCTTC	CASSRTGETYGYTF
TRBD1	.	TRBV27	TRBJ2-5	TGTGCCAGCAGTTTGAAGGGACAGGGAAGCCAAGAGACCCAGTACTTC	CASSLKGQGSQETQYF
TRBD1	.	TRBV27	TRBJ2-7	TGTGCCAGCATGGGACAGGGGGCCTACGAGCAGTACTTC	CASMGQGAYEQYF
.	once	TRBV5-1	TRBJ2-7	TGCGCCAGCAGGCCCGGCCACAGGGCCGAGCTCCCGGCCGAGCAGTACTTC	CASRPGHRAELPAEQYF
.	.	TRBV28	TRBJ2-3	TGTGCCAGCAGTTCGGAACTGGGCAATACGCAGTATTTT	CASSSELGNTQYF
TRBD1	.	TRBV12-5	TRBJ2-1	TGTGCTAGTGGTTTTTGGACAGGGGGCCGGTACAATGAGCAGTTCTTC	CASGFWTGGRYNEQFF
.	.	TRBV21-1	TRBJ2-7	TGTGCCAGCTTAGCGGGAGAGGACGAGCAGTACTTC	CASLAGEDEQYF